A single sample is the source of the 18 T cell receptor beta chains below, sequenced in a study of blood T cell repertoires in COVID-19. Method: immunoSEQ multiplex PCR; TCRdb's copy keeps in-frame clones and lacks some. The table shows 300,000 to 350,000 clones, with roughly 90% occurring only once. Sequenced sample: peripheral blood. Receptors were obtained from a woman aged 40 to 50 with COVID-19, enrolled during active disease.

V and J are TRBV7-9 and TRBJ2-7, with a possible D match to TRBD1 (6 bases). With 4 bases removed from V and 4 bases from J, the gap between germline ends came to 20 bases. CDR1 and CDR2 from the germline V gene are SEHNR and FQNEAQ (reference sequence). The CDR3 runs 16 residues. In DNA form, the CDR3 reads TGTGCCAGCAGCTCCTCTCAGGGGAAGGTTCTGTACGAGCAGTACTTC. The encoded protein is CASSSSQGKVLYEQYF.

This clone has only a few counts. The V and J genes are TRBV27 and TRBJ1-6, with TRBD1 as a possible D gene (5 bases). CDR1 is MNHEY, CDR2 SMNVEV, per germline (reference sequence). The CDR3 consists of 17 residues. V was shortened by 3 bases and J by 7 bases, with 19 bases between the two germline ends. As DNA, the CDR3 is TGTGCCAGCAGTTTCCTATACCCCCGGGCAGGGAATTCACCCCTCCACTTT. It codes for CASSFLYPRAGNSPLHF.

The genes are TRBV4-3 and TRBJ2-1, with 14 nucleotides matching TRBD2. The V gene end was trimmed by 2 bases and the J gene end by 9 bases; junction bases not matched to a gene: 3. Per germline, CDR1 LGHNA and CDR2 YSLEER. The CDR3 runs 15 residues. The CDR3 spells CASSQRLAGGSEQFF. Here the CDR3 DNA reads TGCGCCAGCAGCCAAAGACTAGCGGGAGGGAGTGAGCAGTTCTTC.

The chain employs TRBV7-2 and TRBJ2-2; a weak D match, TRBD2 (5 bases). Per the germline V gene, CDR1 is SGHTA and CDR2 is FQGNSA. This CDR3 region has 17 residues. The V end lost 2 bases, the J end lost 6 bases, and 19 bases lay between the germline ends. The CDR3 DNA is TGTGCCAGCAGCTTACAGTTATCCTGGAGAGGGCCCGGGGAGCTGTTTTTT. The encoded protein is CASSLQLSWRGPGELFF.

This chain joins TRBV11-3 and TRBJ1-1, with TRBD1 matching over 7 bases. The V and J ends lost 4 bases and 0 bases, in that order; junction bases with no gene match: 2. Germline loops: CDR1 SGHNT, CDR2 YENEEA. There are 14 residues in the CDR3. CDR3 coding DNA: TGTGCCAGCAGCTCAGGGGGAGTGAACACTGAAGCTTTCTTT. Translation gives CASSSGGVNTEAFF.

The rearrangement uses TRBV4-2 and TRBJ2-4, with TRBD2 matching 10 bases. V gave up 1 base and J gave up 8 bases; unmatched junction bases: 14. The CDR3 consists of 18 residues. Germline lookup yields CDR1 LGHNA and CDR2 YNFKEQ. The CDR3 region is CASSQGLELAGEADIQYF. Here the CDR3 DNA reads TGTGCCAGCAGCCAAGGGCTCGAGCTAGCGGGAGAAGCGGACATTCAGTACTTC.

The chain recombines TRBV4-3 with TRBJ1-2; D remains ambiguous. The V end lost 0 bases, the J end lost 4 bases, and 6 bases lay between the germline ends. Per germline, CDR1 LGHNA and CDR2 YSLEER. The CDR3 loop spans 13 amino acids. The CDR3 here is CASSQDLVYGYTF. CDR3 DNA sequence: TGCGCCAGCAGCCAAGATCTCGTCTATGGCTACACCTTC.

The genes are TRBV2 and TRBJ2-7, with TRBD2 matching 14 bases. The germline gives CDR1 SNHLY, CDR2 FYNNEI. The CDR3 is 15 residues long. V dropped 6 bases and J dropped 6; count of bases not matched to a gene: 7. The CDR3, as DNA: TGTGCCAGCAGCCGACTAGCGGGAGGGCCGGGCGAGCAGTACTTC. This sequence encodes CASSRLAGGPGEQYF. The full variable domain, completed using reference TRBV2 and TRBJ2-7, is EPEVTQTPSHQVTQMGQEVILRCVPISNHLYFYWYRQILGQKVEFLVSFYNNEISEKSEIFDDQFSVERPDGSNFTLKIRSTKLEDSAMYFCASSRLAGGPGEQYFGPGTRLTVT.

J is TRBJ1-1 and V is TRBV5-4, with D unclear. V lost 5 bases and J lost 1, with 9 bases in between. CDR3 length: 13 amino acids. CDR1 and CDR2 (germline): SGHNT, YYREEE (reference sequence). The CDR3 loop reads CASRKQPNTEAFF. In DNA form, the CDR3 reads TGTGCCAGCAGGAAACAGCCGAACACTGAAGCTTTCTTT. Supplemented by reference TRBV5-4 and TRBJ1-1, the full variable domain reads ETGVTQSPTHLIKTRGQQVTLRCSSQSGHNTVSWYQQALGQGPQFIFQYYREEENGRGNFPPRFSGLQFPNYSSELNVNALELDDSALYLCASRKQPNTEAFFGQGTRLTVV.

The chain joins TRBV5-1 to TRBJ1-2; TRBD1 is a possible D gene (5 bases). V gave up 1 base and J gave up 3 bases, with 13 bases separating them. CDR1 is SGHRS and CDR2 is YFSETQ in the germline V gene. This CDR3 spans 15 amino acids. For the CDR3, the DNA is TGCGCCAGCAGCTTGATAACGGCGGGGGACTATGGCTACACCTTC. This codes for CASSLITAGDYGYTF.

About this clone: The junction differs from germline at one of its ends, possibly a read error. The chain has TRBV7-7 and TRBJ2-5, with 9 bases matching TRBD1. This CDR3 spans 15 amino acids. The germline V gene has CDR1 SSHAT and CDR2 FNYEAQ (reference sequence). In nucleotides, the CDR3 is TGTGCTAGCAGCTTTTCGACAGGGGGTAGCGAGACCCAGTACTTC. Encoded protein: CASSFSTGGSETQYF.

The chain combines TRBV10-3 with TRBJ1-1, with 9 bases that match TRBD1. Germline V lookup: CDR1 ENHRY, CDR2 SYGVKD. The CDR3 totals 15 residues. V gave up 6 bases and J gave up 0 bases; unmatched junction bases: 5. CDR3 loop: CAIRPGQGLNTEAFF. CDR3 sequence (DNA): TGTGCCATCAGGCCGGGACAGGGACTGAACACTGAAGCTTTCTTT.

The V gene is TRBV6-2 or TRBV6-3, the J gene TRBJ2-1; 7 positions agree with TRBD2. V shed 6 bases, J shed 7 bases, and the junction held 12 bases outside the gene matches. From germline, CDR1 is MNHEY and CDR2 SVGEGT. This CDR3 region has 15 residues. CDR3 nucleotide sequence: TGTGCCAGCAGCCGGGGGGTAGGTAGCGGTAATGAGCAGTTCTTC. It translates to CASSRGVGSGNEQFF.

This chain joins TRBV7-2 and TRBJ2-1, with TRBD2 matching 7 bases. V lost 2 bases and J lost 5; bases outside the gene matches: 6. The CDR3 has 15 residues. CDR1 is SGHTA and CDR2 is FQGNSA in the germline V gene. The CDR3 spells CASSLLAAGDNEQFF. The CDR3 DNA sequence: TGTGCCAGCAGCTTATTAGCGGCGGGAGACAATGAGCAGTTCTTC.

V is TRBV28 and J is TRBJ2-7; D is possibly TRBD2 (5 bases). CDR3 length: 14 residues. V lost 2 bases, J lost 4 bases, and 12 bases lay in between. Germline V lookup: CDR1 MDHEN, CDR2 SYDVKM. The DNA of the CDR3 is TGTGCCAGCAGTTTACTCCGGGATGCGTACGAGCAGTACTTC. Residues: CASSLLRDAYEQYF.

V and J are TRBV18 and TRBJ1-1; 9 bases agree with TRBD1. CDR1 is KGHSH and CDR2 is LQKENI in the germline V gene. V was pared by 3 bases and J by 5 bases, with 7 bases of the junction left unmatched. The CDR3 sequence is 15 residues long. The CDR3 here is CASSPRTGVRTEAFF. CDR3 nucleotides: TGTGCCAGCTCACCTCGGACAGGGGTAAGGACTGAAGCTTTCTTT.

The J gene is TRBJ1-2, the V gene TRBV14; D not resolved. Trimming shortened V by 0 bases and J by 2 bases, and 10 bases separated the two germline ends. Germline values: CDR1 SGHDN, CDR2 FVKESK. The CDR3 consists of 15 residues. The CDR3 here is CASSQDRYSNYGYTF. The CDR3 nucleotides are TGTGCCAGCAGCCAAGATAGGTACAGCAACTATGGCTACACCTTC.

V gene TRBV18 combines with J gene TRBJ2-3; 8 nucleotides align to TRBD2. This CDR3 contains 14 residues. The V gene end was trimmed by 0 bases and the J gene end by 8 bases; junction bases not matched to a gene: 4. Germline V gene sequence: CDR1 KGHSH, CDR2 LQKENI. The CDR3 coding sequence is TGTGCCAGCTCACCACCGGGACTAGTCGGTACGCAGTATTTT. It encodes CASSPPGLVGTQYF.